This T cell receptor (beta chain) comes out of a study of preoperative IRX-2 immunotherapy in early breast cancer. The sample holds a few counts of this clone. Trimming removed 2 bases from V and 0 bases from J, with 5 bases in between. This CDR3 spans 14 amino acids. Germline lookup yields CDR1 SGHNT and CDR2 YENEEA. Documented treatment: preoperative locoregional IRX-2 cytokine immunotherapy. This phase Ib study tested locoregional IRX-2 cytokine immunotherapy given before surgery. Clones were read by immunoSEQ multiplex PCR, and TCRdb kept only the in-frame ones, dropping some. The sample carries about 7,700 clones, 80% recorded once.

The origin of this receptor is a human donor with breast cancer. The material sequenced was tumor tissue, taken after IRX-2 immunotherapy. The V and J genes are TRBV11-3 and TRBJ1-3; D remains unclear. The CDR3 nucleotides read TGTGCCAGCAGCTTATTCGGCTCTGGAAACACCATATATTTT. Its translation: CASSLFGSGNTIYF.